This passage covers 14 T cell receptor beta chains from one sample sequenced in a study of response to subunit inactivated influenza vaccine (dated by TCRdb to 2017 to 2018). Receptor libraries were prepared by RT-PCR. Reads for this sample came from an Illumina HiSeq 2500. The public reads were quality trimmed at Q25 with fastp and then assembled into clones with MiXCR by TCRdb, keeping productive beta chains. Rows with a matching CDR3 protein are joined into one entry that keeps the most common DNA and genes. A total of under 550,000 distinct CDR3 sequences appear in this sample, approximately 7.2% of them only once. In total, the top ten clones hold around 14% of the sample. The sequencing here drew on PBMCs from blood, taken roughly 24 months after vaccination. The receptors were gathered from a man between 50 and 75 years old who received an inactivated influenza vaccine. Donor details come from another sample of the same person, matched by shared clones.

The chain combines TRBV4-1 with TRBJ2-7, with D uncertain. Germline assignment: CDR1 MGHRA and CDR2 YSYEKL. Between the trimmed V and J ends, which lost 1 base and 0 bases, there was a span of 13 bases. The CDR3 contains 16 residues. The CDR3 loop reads CASSQAPQYSSYEQYF. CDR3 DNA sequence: TGCGCCAGCAGCCAAGCCCCTCAATACAGCTCCTACGAGCAGTACTTC.

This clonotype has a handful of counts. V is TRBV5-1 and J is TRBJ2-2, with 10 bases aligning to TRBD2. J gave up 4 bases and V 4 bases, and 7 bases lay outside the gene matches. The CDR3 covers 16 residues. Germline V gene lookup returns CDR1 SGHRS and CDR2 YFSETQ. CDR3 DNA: TGCGCCAGCAGCACACTAGCGGGGCCAGGCACCGGGGAGCTGTTTTTT. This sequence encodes CASSTLAGPGTGELFF.

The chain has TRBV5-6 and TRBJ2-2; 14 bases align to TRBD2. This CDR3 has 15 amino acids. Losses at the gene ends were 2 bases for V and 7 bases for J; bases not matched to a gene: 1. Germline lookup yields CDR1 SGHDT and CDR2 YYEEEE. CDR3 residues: CASSLGLAGGGELFF. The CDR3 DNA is TGTGCCAGCAGCTTAGGACTAGCGGGAGGCGGGGAGCTGTTTTTT.

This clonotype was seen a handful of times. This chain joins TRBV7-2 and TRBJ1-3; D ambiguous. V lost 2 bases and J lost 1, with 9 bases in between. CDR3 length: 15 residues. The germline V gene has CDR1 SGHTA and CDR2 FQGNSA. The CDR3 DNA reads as TGTGCCAGCAGCTTAAGTTTGCTTTCTGGAAACACCATATATTTT. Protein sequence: CASSLSLLSGNTIYF.

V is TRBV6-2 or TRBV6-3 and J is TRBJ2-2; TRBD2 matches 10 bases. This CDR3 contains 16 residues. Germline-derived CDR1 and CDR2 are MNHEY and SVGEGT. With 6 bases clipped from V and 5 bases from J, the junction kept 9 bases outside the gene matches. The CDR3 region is CASRNAGTSETGELFF. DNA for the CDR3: TGTGCCAGCAGAAACGCCGGGACTAGCGAAACCGGGGAGCTGTTTTTT.

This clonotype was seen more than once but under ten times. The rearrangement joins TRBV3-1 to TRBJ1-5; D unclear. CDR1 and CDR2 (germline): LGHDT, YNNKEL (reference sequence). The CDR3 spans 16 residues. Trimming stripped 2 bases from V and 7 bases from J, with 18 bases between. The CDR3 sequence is CASSQTGLSFGQPQHF. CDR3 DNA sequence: TGTGCCAGCAGCCAAACGGGCCTTTCATTCGGACAGCCCCAGCATTTT.

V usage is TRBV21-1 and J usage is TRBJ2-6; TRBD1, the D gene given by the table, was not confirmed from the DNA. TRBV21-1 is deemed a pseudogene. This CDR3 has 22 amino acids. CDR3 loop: CASSKEGRGQGYPRSGANVLTF. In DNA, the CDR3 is TGTGCCAGCAGCAAAGAAGGCCGGGGACAGGGGTATCCCCGCTCTGGGGCCAACGTCCTGACTTTC.

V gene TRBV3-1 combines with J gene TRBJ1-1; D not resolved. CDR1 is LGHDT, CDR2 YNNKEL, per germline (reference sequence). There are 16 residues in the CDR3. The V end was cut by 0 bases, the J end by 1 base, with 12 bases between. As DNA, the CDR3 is TGTGCCAGCAGCCAAGACGGTTGGCCCCCGAACACTGAAGCTTTCTTT. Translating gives CASSQDGWPPNTEAFF.

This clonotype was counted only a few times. CDR3: CATSRSKYEQYF. The CDR3 DNA sequence: TGTGCCACCAGCAGATCGAAGTACGAGCAGTACTTC. The chain joins TRBV15 to TRBJ2-7; D unclear. Germline CDR1 and CDR2: LNHNV and YYDKDF (reference sequence). This CDR3 has 12 residues. Deletions cut 2 bases from V and 4 bases from J, with 6 bases between.

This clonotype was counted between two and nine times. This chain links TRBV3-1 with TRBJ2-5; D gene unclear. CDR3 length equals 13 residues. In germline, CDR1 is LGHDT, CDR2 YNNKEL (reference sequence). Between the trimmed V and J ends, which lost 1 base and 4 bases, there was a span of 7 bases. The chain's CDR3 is CASSQVPGETQYF. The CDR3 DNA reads TGTGCCAGCAGCCAAGTACCGGGAGAGACCCAGTACTTC.

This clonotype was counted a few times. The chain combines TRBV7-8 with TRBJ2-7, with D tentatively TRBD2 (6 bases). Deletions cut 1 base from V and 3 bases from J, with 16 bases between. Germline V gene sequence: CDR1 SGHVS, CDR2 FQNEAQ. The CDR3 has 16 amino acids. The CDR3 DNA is TGTGCCAGCAGCTTAGACCTCAGGGAGGTCCACTACGAGCAGTACTTC. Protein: CASSLDLREVHYEQYF. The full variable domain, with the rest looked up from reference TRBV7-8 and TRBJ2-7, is GAGVSQSPRYKVAKRGQDVALRCDPISGHVSLFWYQQALGQGPEFLTYFQNEAQLDKSGLPSDRFFAERPEGSVSTLKIQRTQQEDSAVYLCASSLDLREVHYEQYFGPGTRLTVT.

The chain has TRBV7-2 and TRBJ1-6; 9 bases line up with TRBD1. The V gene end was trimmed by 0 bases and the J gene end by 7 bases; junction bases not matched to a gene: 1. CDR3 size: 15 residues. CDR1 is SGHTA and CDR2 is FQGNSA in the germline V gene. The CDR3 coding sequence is TGTGCCAGCAGCTTAGCTGGACAGGGGAATTCACCCCTCCACTTT. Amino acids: CASSLAGQGNSPLHF. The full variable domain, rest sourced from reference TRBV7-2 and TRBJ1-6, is GAGVSQSPSNKVTEKGKDVELRCDPISGHTALYWYRQSLGQGLEFLIYFQGNSAPDKSGLPSDRFSAERTGGSVSTLTIQRTQQEDSAVYLCASSLAGQGNSPLHFGNGTRLTVT.

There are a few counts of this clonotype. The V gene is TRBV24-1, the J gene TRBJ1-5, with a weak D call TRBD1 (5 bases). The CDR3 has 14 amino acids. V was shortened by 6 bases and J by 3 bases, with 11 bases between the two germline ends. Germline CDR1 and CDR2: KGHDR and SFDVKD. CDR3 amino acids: CATSPGEVNQPQHF. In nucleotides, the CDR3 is TGTGCCACCAGTCCGGGGGAAGTCAATCAGCCCCAGCATTTT.

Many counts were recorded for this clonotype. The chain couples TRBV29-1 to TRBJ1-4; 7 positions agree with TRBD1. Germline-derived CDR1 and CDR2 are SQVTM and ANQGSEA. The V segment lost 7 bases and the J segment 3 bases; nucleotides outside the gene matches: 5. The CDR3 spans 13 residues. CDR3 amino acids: CSAEGASNEKLFF. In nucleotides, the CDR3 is TGCAGCGCCGAGGGGGCCTCTAATGAAAAACTGTTTTTT.